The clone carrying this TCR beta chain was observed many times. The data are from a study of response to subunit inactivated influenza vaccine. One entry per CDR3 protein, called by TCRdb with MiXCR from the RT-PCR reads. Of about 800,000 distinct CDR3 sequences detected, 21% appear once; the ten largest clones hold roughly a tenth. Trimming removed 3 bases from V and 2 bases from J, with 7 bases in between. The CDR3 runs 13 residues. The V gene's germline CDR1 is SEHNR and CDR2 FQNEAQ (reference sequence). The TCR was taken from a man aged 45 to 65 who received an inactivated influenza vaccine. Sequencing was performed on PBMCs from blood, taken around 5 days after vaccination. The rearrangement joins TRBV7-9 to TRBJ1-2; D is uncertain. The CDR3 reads CASSLALNYGYTF. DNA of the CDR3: TGTGCCAGCAGCTTGGCCCTGAACTATGGCTACACCTTC.